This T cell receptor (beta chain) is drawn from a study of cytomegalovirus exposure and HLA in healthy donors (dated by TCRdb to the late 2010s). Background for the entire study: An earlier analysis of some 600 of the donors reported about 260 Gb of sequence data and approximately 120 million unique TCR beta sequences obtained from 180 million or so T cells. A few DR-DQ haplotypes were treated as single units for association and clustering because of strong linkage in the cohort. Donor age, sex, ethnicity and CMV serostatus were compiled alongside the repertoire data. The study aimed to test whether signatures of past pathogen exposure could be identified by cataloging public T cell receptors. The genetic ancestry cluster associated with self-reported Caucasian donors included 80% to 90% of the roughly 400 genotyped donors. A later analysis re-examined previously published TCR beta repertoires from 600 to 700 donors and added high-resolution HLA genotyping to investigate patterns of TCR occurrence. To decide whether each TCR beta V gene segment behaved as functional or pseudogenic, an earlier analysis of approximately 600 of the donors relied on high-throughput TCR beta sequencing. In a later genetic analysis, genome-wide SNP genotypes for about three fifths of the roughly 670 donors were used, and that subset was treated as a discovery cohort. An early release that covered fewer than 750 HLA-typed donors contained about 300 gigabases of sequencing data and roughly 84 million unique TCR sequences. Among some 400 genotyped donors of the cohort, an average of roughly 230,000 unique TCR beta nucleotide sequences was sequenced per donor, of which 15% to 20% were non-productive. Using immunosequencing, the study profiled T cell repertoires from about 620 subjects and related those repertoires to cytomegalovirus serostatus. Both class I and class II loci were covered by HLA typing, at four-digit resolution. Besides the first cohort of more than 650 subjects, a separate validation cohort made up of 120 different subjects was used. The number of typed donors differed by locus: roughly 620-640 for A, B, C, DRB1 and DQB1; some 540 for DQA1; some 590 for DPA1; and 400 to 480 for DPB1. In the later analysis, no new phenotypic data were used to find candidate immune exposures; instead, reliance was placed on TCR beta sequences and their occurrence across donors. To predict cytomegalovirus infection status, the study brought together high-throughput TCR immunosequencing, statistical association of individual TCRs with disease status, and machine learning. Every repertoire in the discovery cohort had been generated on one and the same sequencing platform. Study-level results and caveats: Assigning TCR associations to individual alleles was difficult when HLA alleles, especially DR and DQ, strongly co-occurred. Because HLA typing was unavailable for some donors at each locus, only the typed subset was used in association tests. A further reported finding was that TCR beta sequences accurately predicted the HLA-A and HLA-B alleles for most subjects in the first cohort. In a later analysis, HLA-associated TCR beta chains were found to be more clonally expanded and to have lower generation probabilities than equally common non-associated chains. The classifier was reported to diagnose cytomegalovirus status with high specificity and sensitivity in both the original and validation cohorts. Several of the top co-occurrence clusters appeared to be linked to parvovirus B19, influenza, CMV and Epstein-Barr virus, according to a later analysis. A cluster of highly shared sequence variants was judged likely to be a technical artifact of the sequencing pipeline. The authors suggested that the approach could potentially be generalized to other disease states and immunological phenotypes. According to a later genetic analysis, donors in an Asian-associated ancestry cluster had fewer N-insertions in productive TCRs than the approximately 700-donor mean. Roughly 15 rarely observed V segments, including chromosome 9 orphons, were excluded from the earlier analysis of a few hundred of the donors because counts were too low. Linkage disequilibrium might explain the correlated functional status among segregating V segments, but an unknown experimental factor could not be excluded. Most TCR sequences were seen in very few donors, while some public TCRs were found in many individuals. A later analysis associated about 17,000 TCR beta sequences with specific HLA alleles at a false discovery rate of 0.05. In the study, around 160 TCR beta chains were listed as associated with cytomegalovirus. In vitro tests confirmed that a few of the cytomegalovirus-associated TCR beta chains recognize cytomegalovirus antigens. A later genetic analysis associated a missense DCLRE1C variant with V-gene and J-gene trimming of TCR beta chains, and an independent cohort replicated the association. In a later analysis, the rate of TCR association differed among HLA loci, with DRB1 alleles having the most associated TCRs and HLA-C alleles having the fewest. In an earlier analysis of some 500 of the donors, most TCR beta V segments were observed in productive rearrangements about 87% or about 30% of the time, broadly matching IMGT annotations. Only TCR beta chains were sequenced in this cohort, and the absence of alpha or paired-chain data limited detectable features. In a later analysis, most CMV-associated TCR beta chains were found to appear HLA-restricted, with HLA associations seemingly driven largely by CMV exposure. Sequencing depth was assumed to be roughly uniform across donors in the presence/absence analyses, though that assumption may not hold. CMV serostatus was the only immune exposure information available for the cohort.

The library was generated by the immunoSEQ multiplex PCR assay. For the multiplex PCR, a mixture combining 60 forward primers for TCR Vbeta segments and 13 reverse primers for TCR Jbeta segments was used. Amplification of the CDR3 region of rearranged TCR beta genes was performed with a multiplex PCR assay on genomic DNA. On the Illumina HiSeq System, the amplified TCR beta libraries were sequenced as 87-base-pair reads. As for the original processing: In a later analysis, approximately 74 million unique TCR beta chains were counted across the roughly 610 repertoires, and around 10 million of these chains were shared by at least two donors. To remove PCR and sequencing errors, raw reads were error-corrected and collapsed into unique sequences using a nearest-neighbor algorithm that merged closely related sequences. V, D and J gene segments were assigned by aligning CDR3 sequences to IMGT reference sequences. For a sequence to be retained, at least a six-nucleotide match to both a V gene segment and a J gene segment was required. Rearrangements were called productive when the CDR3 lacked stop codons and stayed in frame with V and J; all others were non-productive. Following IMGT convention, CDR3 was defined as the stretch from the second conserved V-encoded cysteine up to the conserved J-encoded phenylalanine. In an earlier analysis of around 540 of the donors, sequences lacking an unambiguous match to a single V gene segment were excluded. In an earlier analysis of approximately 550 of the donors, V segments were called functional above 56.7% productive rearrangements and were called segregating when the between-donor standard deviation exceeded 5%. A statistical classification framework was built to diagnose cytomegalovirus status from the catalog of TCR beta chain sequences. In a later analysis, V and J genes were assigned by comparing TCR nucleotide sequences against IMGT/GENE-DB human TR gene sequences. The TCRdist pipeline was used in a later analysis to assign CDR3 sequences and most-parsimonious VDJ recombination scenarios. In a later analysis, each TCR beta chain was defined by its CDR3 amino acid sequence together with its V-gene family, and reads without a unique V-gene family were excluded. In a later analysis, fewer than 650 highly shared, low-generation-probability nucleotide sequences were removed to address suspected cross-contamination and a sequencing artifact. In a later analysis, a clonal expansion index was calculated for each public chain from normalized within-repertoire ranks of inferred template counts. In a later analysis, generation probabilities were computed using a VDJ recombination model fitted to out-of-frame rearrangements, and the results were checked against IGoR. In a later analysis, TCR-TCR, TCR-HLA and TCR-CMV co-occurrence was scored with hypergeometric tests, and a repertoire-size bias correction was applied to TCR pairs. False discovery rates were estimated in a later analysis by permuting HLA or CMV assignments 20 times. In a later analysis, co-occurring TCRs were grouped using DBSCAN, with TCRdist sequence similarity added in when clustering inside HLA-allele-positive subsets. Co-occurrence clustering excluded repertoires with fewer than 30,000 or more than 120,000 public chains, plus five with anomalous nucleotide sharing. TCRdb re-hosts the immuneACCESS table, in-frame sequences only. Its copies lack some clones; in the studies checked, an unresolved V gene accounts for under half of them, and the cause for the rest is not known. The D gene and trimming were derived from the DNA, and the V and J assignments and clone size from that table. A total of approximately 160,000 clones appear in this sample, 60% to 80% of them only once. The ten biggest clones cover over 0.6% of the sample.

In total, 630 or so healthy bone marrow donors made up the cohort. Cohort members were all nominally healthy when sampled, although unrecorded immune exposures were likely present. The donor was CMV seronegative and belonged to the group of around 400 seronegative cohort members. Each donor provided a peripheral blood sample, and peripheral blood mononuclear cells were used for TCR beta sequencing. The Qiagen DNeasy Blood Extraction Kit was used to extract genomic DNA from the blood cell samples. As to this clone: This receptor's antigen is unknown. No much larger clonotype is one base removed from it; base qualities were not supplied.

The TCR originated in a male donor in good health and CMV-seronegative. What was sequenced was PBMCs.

Here the CDR3 is given as CASRTGGLAGSGELFF. The DNA sequence is TGCGCCAGCAGGACGGGGGGACTAGCGGGATCCGGGGAGCTGTTTTTT. This chain joins TRBV10-2 to TRBJ2-2, and 13 junction bases match TRBD2. From V the trimming removes 6 bases and from J it removes 6 bases, while the gene matches leave 7 bases of the junction unaccounted for. The germline V gene sets CDR1 to WSHSY and CDR2 to SAAADI. From the cysteine through the phenylalanine, the CDR3 covers 16 amino acids. Only the CDR3 DNA stays, 48 bases, in frame from base 1.